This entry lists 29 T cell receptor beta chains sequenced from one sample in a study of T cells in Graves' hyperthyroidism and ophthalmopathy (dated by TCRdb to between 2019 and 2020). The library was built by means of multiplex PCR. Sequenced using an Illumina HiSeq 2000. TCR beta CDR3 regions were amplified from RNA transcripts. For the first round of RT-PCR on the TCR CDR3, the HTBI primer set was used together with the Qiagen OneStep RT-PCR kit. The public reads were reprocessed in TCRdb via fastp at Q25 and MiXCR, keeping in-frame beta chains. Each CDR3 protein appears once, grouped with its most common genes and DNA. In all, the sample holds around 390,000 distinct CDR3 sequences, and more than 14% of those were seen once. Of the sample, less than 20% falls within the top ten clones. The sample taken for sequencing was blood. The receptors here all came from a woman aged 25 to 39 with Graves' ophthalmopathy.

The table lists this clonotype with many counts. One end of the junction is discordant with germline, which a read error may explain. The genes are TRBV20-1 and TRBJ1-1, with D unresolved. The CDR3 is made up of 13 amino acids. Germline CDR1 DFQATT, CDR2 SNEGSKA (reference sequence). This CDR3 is CSARVLGNAEAFF. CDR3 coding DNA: TGCAGTGCTAGAGTTTTAGGGAACGCTGAAGCTTTCTTT.

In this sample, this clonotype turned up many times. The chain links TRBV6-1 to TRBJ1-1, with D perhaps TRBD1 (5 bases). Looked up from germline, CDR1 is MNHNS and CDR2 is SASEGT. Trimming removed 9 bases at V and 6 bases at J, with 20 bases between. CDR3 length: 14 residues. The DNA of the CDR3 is TGTGCCAGTAATCAGGGCGGGAGACTCTCTGAAGCTTTCTTT. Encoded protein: CASNQGGRLSEAFF.

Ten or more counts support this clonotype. The CDR3 reads CASSSLMGVYGYTF. CDR3 DNA: TGTGCCAGCAGCTCCCTAATGGGGGTTTATGGCTACACCTTC. The chain combines TRBV11-2 with TRBJ1-2; maybe TRBD1 (5 bases). CDR1 and CDR2 (germline): SGHAT, FQNNGV. CDR3 length: 14 residues. V lost 4 bases and J lost 5, with 14 bases in between.

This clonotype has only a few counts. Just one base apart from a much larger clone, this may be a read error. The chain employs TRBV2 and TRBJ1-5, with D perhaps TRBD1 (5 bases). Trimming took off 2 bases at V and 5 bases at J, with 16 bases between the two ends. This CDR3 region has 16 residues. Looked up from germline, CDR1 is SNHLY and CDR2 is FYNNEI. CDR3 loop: CASSERDRTGDQPQHF. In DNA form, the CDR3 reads TGTGCCAGCAGTGAAAGGGACCGTACTGGCGATCAGCCCCAGCATTTT.

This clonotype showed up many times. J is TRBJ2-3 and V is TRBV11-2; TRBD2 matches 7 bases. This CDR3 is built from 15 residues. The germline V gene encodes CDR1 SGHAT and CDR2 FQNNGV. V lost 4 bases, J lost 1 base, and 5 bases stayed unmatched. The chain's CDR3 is CASSYSGVRTDTQYF. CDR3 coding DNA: TGTGCCAGCAGCTACAGCGGGGTTCGCACAGATACGCAGTATTTT.

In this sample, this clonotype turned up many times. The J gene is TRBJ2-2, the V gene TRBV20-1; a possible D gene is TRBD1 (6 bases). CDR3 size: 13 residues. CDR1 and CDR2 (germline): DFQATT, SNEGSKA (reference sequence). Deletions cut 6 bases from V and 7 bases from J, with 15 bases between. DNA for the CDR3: TGCAGTGCCATAGAGGAGACAGGCGGGGAGCTGTTTTTT. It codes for CSAIEETGGELFF.

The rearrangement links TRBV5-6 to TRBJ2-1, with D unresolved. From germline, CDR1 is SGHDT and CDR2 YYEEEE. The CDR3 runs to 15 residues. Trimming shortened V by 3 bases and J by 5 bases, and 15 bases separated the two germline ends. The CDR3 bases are TGTGCCAGCAGCTCCTTAGGGTTAGTAGACAATGAGCAGTTCTTC. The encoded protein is CASSSLGLVDNEQFF.

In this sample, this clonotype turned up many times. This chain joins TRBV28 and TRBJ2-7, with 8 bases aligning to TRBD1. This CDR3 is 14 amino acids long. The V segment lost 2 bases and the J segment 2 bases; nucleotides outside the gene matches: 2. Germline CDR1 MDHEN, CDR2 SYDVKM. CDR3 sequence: CASSLQTGAYEQYF. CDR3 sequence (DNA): TGTGCCAGCAGTTTACAGACAGGGGCCTACGAGCAGTACTTC.

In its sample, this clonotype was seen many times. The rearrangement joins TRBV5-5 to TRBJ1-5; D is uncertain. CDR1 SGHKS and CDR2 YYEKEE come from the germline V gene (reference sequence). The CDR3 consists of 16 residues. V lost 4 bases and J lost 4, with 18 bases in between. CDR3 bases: TGTGCCAGCAGCCTCGAGATAGGGCAGATTAATCAGCCCCAGCATTTT. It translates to CASSLEIGQINQPQHF.

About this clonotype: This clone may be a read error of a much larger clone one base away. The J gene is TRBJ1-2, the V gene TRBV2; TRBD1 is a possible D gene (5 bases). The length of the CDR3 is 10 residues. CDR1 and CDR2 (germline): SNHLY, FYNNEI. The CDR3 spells CASGGGGHTF. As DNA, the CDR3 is TGTGCCAGCGGGGGGGGTGGCCACACCTTC.

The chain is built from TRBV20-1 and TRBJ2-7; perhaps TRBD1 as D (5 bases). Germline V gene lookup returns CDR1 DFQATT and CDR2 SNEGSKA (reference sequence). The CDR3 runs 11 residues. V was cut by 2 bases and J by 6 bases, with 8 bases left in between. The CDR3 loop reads CSARQGGEQYF. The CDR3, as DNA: TGCAGTGCTAGACAGGGCGGCGAGCAGTACTTC.

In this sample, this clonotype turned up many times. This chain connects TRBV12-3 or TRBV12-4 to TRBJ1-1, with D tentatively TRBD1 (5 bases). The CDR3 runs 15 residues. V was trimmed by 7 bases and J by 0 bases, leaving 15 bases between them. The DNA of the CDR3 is TGTGCCAGCACCCCTGAGAGACAGATGAACACTGAAGCTTTCTTT. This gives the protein CASTPERQMNTEAFF.

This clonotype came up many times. CDR3 residues: CASGPGQGATGELFF. CDR3 nucleotide sequence: TGTGCTAGTGGCCCCGGACAGGGGGCAACCGGGGAGCTGTTTTTT. The V call is TRBV12-5, the J call TRBJ2-2, with 11 nucleotides matching TRBD1. The CDR3 is 15 residues long. V dropped 6 bases and J dropped 5; count of bases not matched to a gene: 5. Germline assignment: CDR1 LGHNT and CDR2 FRNRAP.

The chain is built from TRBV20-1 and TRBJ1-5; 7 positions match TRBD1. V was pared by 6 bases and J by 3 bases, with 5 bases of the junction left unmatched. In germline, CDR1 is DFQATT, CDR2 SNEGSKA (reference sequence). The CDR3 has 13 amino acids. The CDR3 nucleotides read TGCAGTGCCAAGACAGGGATCAATCAGCCCCAGCATTTT. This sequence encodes CSAKTGINQPQHF.

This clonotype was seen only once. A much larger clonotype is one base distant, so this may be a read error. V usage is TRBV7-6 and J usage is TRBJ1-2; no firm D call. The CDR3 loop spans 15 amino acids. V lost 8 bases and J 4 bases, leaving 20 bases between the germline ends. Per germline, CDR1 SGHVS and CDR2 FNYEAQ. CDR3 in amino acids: CASGLTGQTGYGYTF. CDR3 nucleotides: TGTGCCAGCGGTTTAACGGGTCAGACGGGCTATGGCTACACCTTC.

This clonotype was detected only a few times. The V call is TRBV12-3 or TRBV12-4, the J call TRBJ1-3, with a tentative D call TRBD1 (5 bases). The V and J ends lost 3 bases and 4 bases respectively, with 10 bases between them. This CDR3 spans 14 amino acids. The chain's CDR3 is CASSLMGVGNTIYF. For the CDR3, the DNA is TGTGCCAGCAGTTTGATGGGGGTAGGAAACACCATATATTTT.

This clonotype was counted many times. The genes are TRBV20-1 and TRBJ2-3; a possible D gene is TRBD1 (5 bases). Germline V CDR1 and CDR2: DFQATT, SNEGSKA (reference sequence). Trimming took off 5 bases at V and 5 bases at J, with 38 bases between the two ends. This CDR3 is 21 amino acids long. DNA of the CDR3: TGCAGTGCTTGGGGCTGGAGCACCTCCTCCGAAATGGACGACGGGCAAGATACGCAGTATTTT. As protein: CSAWGWSTSSEMDDGQDTQYF.

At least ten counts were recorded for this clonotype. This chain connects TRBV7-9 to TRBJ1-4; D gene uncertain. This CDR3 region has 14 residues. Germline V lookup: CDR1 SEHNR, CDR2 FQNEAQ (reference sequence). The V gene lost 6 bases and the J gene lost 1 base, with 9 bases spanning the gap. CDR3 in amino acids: CASSYMGTNEKLFF. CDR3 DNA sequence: TGTGCCAGCAGTTATATGGGAACTAATGAAAAACTGTTTTTT.

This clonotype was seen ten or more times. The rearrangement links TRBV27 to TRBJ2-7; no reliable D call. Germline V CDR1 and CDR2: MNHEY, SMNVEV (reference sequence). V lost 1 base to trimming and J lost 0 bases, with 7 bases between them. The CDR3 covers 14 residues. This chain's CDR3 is CASSLFQDSYEQYF. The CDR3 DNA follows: TGTGCCAGCAGTTTATTCCAAGACTCCTACGAGCAGTACTTC.

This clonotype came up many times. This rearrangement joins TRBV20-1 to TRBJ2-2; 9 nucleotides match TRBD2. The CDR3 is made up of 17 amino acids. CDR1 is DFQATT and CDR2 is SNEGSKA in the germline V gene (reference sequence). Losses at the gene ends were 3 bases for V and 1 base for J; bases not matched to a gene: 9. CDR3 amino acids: CSASRGEAGGNTGELFF. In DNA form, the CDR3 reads TGCAGTGCTAGTAGGGGGGAAGCGGGGGGGAACACCGGGGAGCTGTTTTTT.

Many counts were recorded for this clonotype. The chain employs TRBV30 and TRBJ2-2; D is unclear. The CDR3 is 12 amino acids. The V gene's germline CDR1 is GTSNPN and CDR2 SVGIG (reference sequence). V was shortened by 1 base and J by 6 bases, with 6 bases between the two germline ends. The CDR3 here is CAWSGTAGELFF. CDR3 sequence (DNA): TGTGCCTGGAGTGGGACGGCCGGGGAGCTGTTTTTT. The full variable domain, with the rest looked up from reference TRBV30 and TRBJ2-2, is SQTIHQWPATLVQPVGSPLSLECTVEGTSNPNLYWYRQAAGRGLQLLFYSVGIGQISSEVPQNLSASRPQDRQFILSSKKLLLSDSGFYLCAWSGTAGELFFGEGSRLTVL.

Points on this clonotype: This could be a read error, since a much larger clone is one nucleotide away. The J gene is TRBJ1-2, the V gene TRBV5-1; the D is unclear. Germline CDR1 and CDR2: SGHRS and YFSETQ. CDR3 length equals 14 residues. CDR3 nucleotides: TGCGCCAGCAGCTGGGGTTCCAGCGACTATGGCCACACCTTC. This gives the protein CASSWGSSDYGHTF.

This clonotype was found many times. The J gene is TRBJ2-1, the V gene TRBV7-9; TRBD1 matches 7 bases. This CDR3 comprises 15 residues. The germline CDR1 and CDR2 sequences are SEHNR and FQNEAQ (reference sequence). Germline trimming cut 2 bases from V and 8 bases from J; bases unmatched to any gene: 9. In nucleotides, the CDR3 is TGTGCCAGCAGCTTACAAGGGGGCATAGTCGATGAGCAGTTCTTC. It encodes CASSLQGGIVDEQFF.

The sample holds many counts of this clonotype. In DNA, the CDR3 is TGTGCCAGCAGCAAGGGGGGCACTTATGGCTACACCTTC. Its translation is CASSKGGTYGYTF. The chain has TRBV12-3 or TRBV12-4 and TRBJ1-2; tentatively, D is TRBD1 (6 bases). The V and J ends lost 6 bases and 5 bases respectively, with 13 bases between them. This CDR3 comprises 13 residues.

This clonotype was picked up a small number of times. The CDR3 here is CALRGGHPIYGYTF. In DNA, the CDR3 is TGTGCCTTACGTGGAGGGCATCCTATCTATGGCTACACCTTC. This chain joins TRBV2 and TRBJ1-2; no clear D. Looked up from germline, CDR1 is SNHLY and CDR2 is FYNNEI. Trimming took 11 bases from V and 4 from J, leaving 20 bases between them. The CDR3 sequence is 14 residues long.

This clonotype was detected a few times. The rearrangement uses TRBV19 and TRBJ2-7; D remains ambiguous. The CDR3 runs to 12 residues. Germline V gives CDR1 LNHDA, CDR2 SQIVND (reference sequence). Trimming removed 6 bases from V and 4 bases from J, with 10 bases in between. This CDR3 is CASSTAPYEQYF. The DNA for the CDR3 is TGTGCCAGTAGCACAGCGCCGTACGAGCAGTACTTC.

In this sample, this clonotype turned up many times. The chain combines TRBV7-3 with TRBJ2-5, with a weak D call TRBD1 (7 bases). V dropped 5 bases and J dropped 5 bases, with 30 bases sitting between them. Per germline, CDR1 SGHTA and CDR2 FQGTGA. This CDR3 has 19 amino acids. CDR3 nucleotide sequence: TGTGCCAGCAGCCCAGGGGGTCTAGCGCTGGGTGTTTTATCGGAGACCCAGTACTTC. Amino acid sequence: CASSPGGLALGVLSETQYF.

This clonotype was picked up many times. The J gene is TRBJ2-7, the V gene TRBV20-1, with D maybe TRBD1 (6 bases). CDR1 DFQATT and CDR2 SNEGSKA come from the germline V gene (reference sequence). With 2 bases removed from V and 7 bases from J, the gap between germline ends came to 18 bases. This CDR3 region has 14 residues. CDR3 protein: CSARLRTALLEQYF. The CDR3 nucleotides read TGCAGTGCTAGACTCCGGACAGCCCTCCTGGAGCAGTACTTC.

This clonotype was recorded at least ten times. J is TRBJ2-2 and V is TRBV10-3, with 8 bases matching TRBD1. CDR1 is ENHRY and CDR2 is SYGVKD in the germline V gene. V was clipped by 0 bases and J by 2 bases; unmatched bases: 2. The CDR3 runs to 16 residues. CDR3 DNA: TGTGCCATCAGTGAGTCCCCAGGGGGCAACACCGGGGAGCTGTTTTTT. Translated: CAISESPGGNTGELFF.